The TCR beta chain under discussion was sequenced for a study of blood T cells in healthy people across ages. Study information: Per every two T cells, about one barcoded beta molecule was captured by template switching. General study findings and limits: There were more naive CD4+ cells and higher diversity in long-lived donors than in aged donors. Bulk PBMC profiling left naive and antigen-experienced comparisons inconclusive.

For the second PCR, which ran for 7 to 11 cycles, a sample-barcoded 5' primer and a J-beta primer mix were used. MiXCR was run by TCRdb on the 5' RACE reads, yielding one entry per CDR3 protein. Of over 1,500,000 distinct CDR3 sequences listed, 49% were seen once; the top ten hold about 2.1%. This clonotype has just a few counts. Its antigen is unidentified. Germline values: CDR1 MNHEY, CDR2 SVGEGT. CDR3 length equals 12 residues. V was trimmed by 2 bases and J by 10 bases, leaving 9 bases between them. This clonotype originated in a woman in her forties in good health. The sample was blood. The chain uses TRBV6-2 or TRBV6-3 and TRBJ2-1; no definite D call. The CDR3 sequence: CASSYVASEQFF. The CDR3 DNA follows: TGTGCCAGCAGTTACGTGGCTTCGGAGCAGTTCTTC.